This is a list of T cell receptor beta chains from one sample in a study of regulatory T cells in long-lasting Graves disease. TCRdb passed the multiplex PCR reads through MiXCR, listing each CDR3 protein once. The top ten hold around 13% of the sample, which has 400,000 to 500,000 distinct CDR3 sequences, 20% to 25% seen once. The sequenced sample was peripheral blood mononuclear cells (PBMCs), obtained when the disease was refractory, from a patient treated with antithyroid drugs. The source is a female donor with Graves disease. CDR3s include the opening cysteine and the closing phenylalanine or tryptophan. Each record gives: J gene, D gene, V gene, clone size, CDR3 protein, CDR3 DNA. D genes are given only for firm matches. A row's size may be missing; if present it is once, few, many or a size class.

>TRBJ1-1|NA|TRBV12-3/TRBV12-4|many
CASSQVEWMNTEAFF
TGTGCCAGCAGCCAAGTGGAGTGGATGAACACTGAAGCTTTCTTT
>TRBJ2-7|NA|TRBV28|many
CASSPSQGSREQYF
TGTGCCAGCAGTCCCTCACAGGGATCGCGGGAGCAGTACTTC
>TRBJ2-6|NA|TRBV7-9|few
CASSSASGSKSSGANVLTF
TGTGCCAGCAGCTCAGCCTCCGGGTCTAAGAGCTCTGGGGCCAACGTCCTGACTTTC
>TRBJ1-6|NA|TRBV7-3|many
CASSFDSYNSPLHF
TGTGCCAGCAGCTTCGACAGTTATAATTCACCCCTCCACTTT
>TRBJ1-2|NA|TRBV28|many
CASTFLRGRVGGYTF
TGTGCCAGCACCTTCCTCCGGGGCAGGGTGGGGGGCTACACCTTC
>TRBJ2-5|NA|TRBV28|NA
CASRLDSPGRETQYF
TGTGCCAGCCGTCTCGACTCCCCGGGGCGAGAGACCCAGTACTTC
>TRBJ2-7|TRBD1|TRBV7-9|few
CASSPGGNRGPYEQYF
TGTGCCAGCAGCCCGGGGGGAAACAGGGGGCCCTACGAGCAGTACTTC
>TRBJ2-5|NA|TRBV7-2|many
CASSSAGTQYF
TGTGCCAGCAGCTCGGCGGGGACCCAGTACTTC
>TRBJ2-5|NA|TRBV6-2/TRBV6-3|NA
CASRATQETQYF
TGTGCCAGCAGAGCCACCCAAGAGACCCAGTACTTC
>TRBJ2-5|TRBD1|TRBV24-1|few
CATSDFTGQGFQETQYF
TGTGCCACCAGTGATTTTACGGGACAGGGATTTCAAGAGACCCAGTACTTC
>TRBJ2-7|NA|TRBV6-1|NA
CASLSSGRYEQYF
TGTGCCAGCCTAAGTTCGGGGCGGTACGAGCAGTACTTC
>TRBJ2-2|NA|TRBV5-1|NA
CASSLDPTNTGELFF
TGCGCCAGCAGCTTGGACCCTACGAACACCGGGGAGCTGTTTTTT
>TRBJ1-6|NA|TRBV30|NA
CAWSTSDNSPLHF
TGTGCCTGGAGTACCAGTGATAATTCACCCCTCCACTTT
>TRBJ2-1|NA|TRBV25-1|NA
CASSESWEPNEQFF
TGTGCCAGCAGTGAATCCTGGGAGCCGAATGAGCAGTTCTTC
>TRBJ2-7|NA|TRBV6-5|many
CASSYGRAYEQYF
TGTGCCAGCAGTTACGGAAGGGCCTACGAGCAGTACTTC
>TRBJ1-1|NA|TRBV19|few
CASSIARAATEAFF
TGTGCCAGTAGTATAGCGCGGGCGGCGACTGAAGCTTTCTTT
>TRBJ1-5|NA|TRBV30|few
CAWSYGAGQPQHF
TGTGCCTGGAGTTACGGGGCGGGGCAGCCCCAGCATTTT
>TRBJ1-2|TRBD1|TRBV9|NA
CASSVDGQGGYGYTF
TGTGCCAGCAGCGTAGATGGACAGGGCGGTTATGGCTACACCTTC
>TRBJ1-2|NA|TRBV20-1|few
CSSPGPNYGYTF
TGCAGTTCCCCCGGACCCAACTATGGCTACACCTTC
>TRBJ1-2|NA|TRBV14|NA
CASSRDTHYGYTF
TGTGCCAGCAGCCGGGACACCCACTATGGCTACACCTTC
>TRBJ2-7|NA|TRBV28|many
CASSLFAGRTYEQYF
TGTGCCAGCAGTTTATTTGCGGGGCGAACCTACGAGCAGTACTTC
>TRBJ2-7|NA|TRBV7-8|NA
CASSISDLYEQYF
TGTGCCAGCAGCATATCGGACCTCTACGAGCAGTACTTC
>TRBJ1-1|NA|TRBV19|NA
CASSPARRRNTEAFF
TGTGCCAGTAGTCCCGCCCGACGGAGGAACACTGAAGCTTTCTTT
>TRBJ1-2|TRBD1|TRBV29-1|many
CSVGQGSYGYTF
TGCAGCGTAGGACAGGGGTCCTATGGCTACACCTTC
>TRBJ1-5|TRBD1|TRBV27|many
CASSSNRGTNQPQHF
TGTGCCAGCAGTTCAAACAGGGGAACAAATCAGCCCCAGCATTTT
>TRBJ2-7|NA|TRBV7-2|few
CASSLATNYEQYF
TGTGCCAGCAGCTTAGCGACAAATTACGAGCAGTACTTC
>TRBJ1-2|TRBD1|TRBV6-5|many
CASSYYQGAQGGYTF
TGTGCCAGCAGTTACTACCAGGGGGCGCAAGGAGGCTACACCTTC
>TRBJ2-7|NA|TRBV7-9|few
CASSPPVGNYEQYF
TGTGCCAGCAGCCCCCCAGTAGGGAACTACGAGCAGTACTTC
>TRBJ2-7|TRBD2|TRBV20-1|few
CSATPTSGRADEQYF
TGCAGTGCTACCCCCACTAGCGGGAGGGCCGACGAGCAGTACTTC
>TRBJ2-7|TRBD1|TRBV7-2|NA
CASSATGNYEQYF
TGTGCCAGCAGTGCGACAGGGAACTACGAGCAGTACTTC
>TRBJ1-2|NA|TRBV7-2|few
CASSPGSRRADGYTF
TGTGCCAGCAGCCCTGGGTCGCGCCGGGCGGATGGCTACACCTTC
>TRBJ1-1|TRBD1|TRBV2|many
CASRARTGGIRWTEAFF
TGTGCCAGCAGGGCACGGACAGGGGGGATACGGTGGACTGAAGCTTTCTTT
>TRBJ1-1|NA|TRBV5-5|NA
CASSPRMALKNTEAFF
TGTGCCAGCAGCCCTCGGATGGCACTAAAGAACACTGAAGCTTTCTTT
>TRBJ1-4|NA|TRBV5-5|few
CASRSMAQDEKLFF
TGTGCCAGCAGATCAATGGCACAGGATGAAAAACTGTTTTTT
>TRBJ1-2|NA|TRBV3-1|few
CASSVPGMNYGYTF
TGTGCCAGCAGCGTACCCGGGATGAACTATGGCTACACCTTC
>TRBJ2-5|NA|TRBV7-2|many
CASSPQEAAHGETQYF
TGTGCCAGCAGCCCCCAGGAAGCGGCCCATGGAGAGACCCAGTACTTC
>TRBJ2-7|NA|TRBV3-1|many
CASSHSEVSSYEQYF
TGTGCCAGCAGCCATTCCGAAGTTTCAAGCTACGAGCAGTACTTC
>TRBJ1-5|NA|TRBV5-1|NA
CASSLGERGVNQPQHF
TGCGCCAGCAGCTTGGGAGAAAGGGGGGTTAATCAGCCCCAGCATTTT
>TRBJ1-1|NA|TRBV19|many
CASRWRFNTEAFF
TGTGCCAGCAGATGGCGGTTCAACACTGAAGCTTTCTTT
>TRBJ2-1|NA|TRBV29-1|NA
CSVGGTYNEQFF
TGCAGCGTTGGCGGGACATACAATGAGCAGTTCTTC
>TRBJ1-2|NA|TRBV18|few
CASSPVDNNYGYTF
TGTGCCAGCTCACCGGTCGACAATAACTATGGCTACACCTTC
>TRBJ2-5|TRBD2|TRBV7-7|NA
CASSTTGLAGVETQYF
TGTGCTAGCAGCACGACGGGACTAGCGGGAGTAGAGACCCAGTACTTC
>TRBJ2-5|NA|TRBV20-1|many
CSARIPGTSKETQYF
TGCAGTGCTAGAATCCCCGGGACATCCAAAGAGACCCAGTACTTC
>TRBJ1-1|NA|TRBV6-1|many
CASSEGGGRKNTEAFF
TGTGCCAGCAGTGAAGGTGGGGGGCGAAAGAACACTGAAGCTTTCTTT
>TRBJ2-5|NA|TRBV7-9|NA
CACSLVGETQYF
TGTGCCTGCAGCTTAGTAGGGGAGACCCAGTACTTC
>TRBJ2-2|NA|TRBV6-2/TRBV6-3|NA
CASRQGQNTGELFF
TGTGCCAGCAGACAGGGCCAGAACACCGGGGAGCTGTTTTTT
>TRBJ2-7|TRBD2|TRBV19|few
CATTGGLEQYF
TGTGCCACCACGGGAGGGCTCGAGCAGTACTTC
>TRBJ2-2|NA|TRBV5-1|few
CASRLAITGELFF
TGCGCCAGCAGACTAGCCATAACCGGGGAGCTGTTTTTT
>TRBJ1-1|NA|TRBV5-6|NA
CASSLGWTDEAFF
TGTGCCAGCAGCTTGGGGTGGACAGATGAAGCTTTCTTT
>TRBJ2-3|TRBD2|TRBV11-2|NA
CASSSRLAGDGDTQYF
TGTGCCAGCAGCTCCCGACTAGCGGGAGATGGGGATACGCAGTATTTT
>TRBJ1-2|NA|TRBV29-1|many
CSVKPRQANYGYTF
TGCAGCGTGAAACCGAGACAGGCTAACTATGGCTACACCTTC
>TRBJ2-5|NA|TRBV5-1|NA
CASSLGGRYQETQYF
TGCGCCAGCAGCTTGGGTGGGCGCTATCAAGAGACCCAGTACTTC
>TRBJ2-3|NA|TRBV28|few
CASSSPHGVTDTQYF
TGTGCCAGCAGTTCCCCACACGGCGTCACAGATACGCAGTATTTT
>TRBJ2-7|NA|TRBV3-1|NA
CASSHATGTDDYEQYF
TGTGCCAGCAGCCACGCGACGGGGACTGATGATTACGAGCAGTACTTC
>TRBJ2-4|TRBD2|TRBV6-1|NA
CASTRSFWEGENIQYF
TGTGCCAGCACCAGATCCTTTTGGGAGGGCGAGAACATTCAGTACTTC
>TRBJ2-3|NA|TRBV3-1|NA
CASSQRRLEGGADTQYF
TGTGCCAGCAGCCAACGACGATTAGAGGGAGGCGCAGATACGCAGTATTTT